This T cell receptor beta chain stems from a study of cytomegalovirus exposure and HLA in healthy donors. General study findings and limits: Most TCR sequences were rare, but some public TCRs occurred in many donors.

On this clone itself: What it recognizes is unknown.

Though nominally healthy at sampling, donors likely had unrecorded immune exposures. PCR amplification relied on 60 Vbeta primers (plus 13 Jbeta primers). Assay: immunoSEQ multiplex PCR; the TCRdb copy retains only in-frame clones and omits some. The repertoire holds approximately 150,000 clones, with over 70% as singletons. Germline trimming cut 2 bases from V and 5 bases from J; bases unmatched to any gene: 11. CDR1 is MDHEN and CDR2 is SYDVKM in the germline V gene. The CDR3 covers 17 residues. This TCR derives from a male donor in good health and CMV-seronegative. The rearrangement uses TRBV28 and TRBJ2-7, with 11 nucleotides matching TRBD2. Material for sequencing was PBMCs. The CDR3 nucleotides are TGTGCCAGCAGTTTACCCCCCATGGATAGCGGGAGGGACGAGCAGTACTTC. Amino acid sequence: CASSLPPMDSGRDEQYF.